This T cell receptor beta chain was observed in a study of shared clonotypes between healthy human individuals. Study-level points and caveats: There were few donors, and this limited the genetic and exposure-history diversity represented.

CD45RO-negative CD8 cells positively selected for CCR7 made up the naive population, which excluded terminally differentiated effector memory CD45RA+ cells. Generated by immunoSEQ multiplex PCR, the TCRdb table keeps only in-frame clones and is missing some. The table lists more than 2 million clones, over 85% of them singletons. V was shortened by 2 bases and J by 0 bases, with 8 bases between the two germline ends. Germline CDR1 and CDR2: SEHNR and FQNEAQ (reference sequence). The CDR3 is 16 residues long. To note about this clone: Its antigen is not known.

V usage is TRBV7-9 and J usage is TRBJ2-6, with unresolved D. The receptor was isolated from a man between 18 and 29 years old in good health. Some clones in this sample may be carry-over from other donors' samples. What was sequenced was naive CD8+ T cells from PBMCs. This CDR3 is CASSLYISSGANVLTF. The DNA for the CDR3 is TGTGCCAGCAGCTTATATATAAGCTCTGGGGCCAACGTCCTGACTTTC.